This T cell receptor beta chain derives from a study of cytomegalovirus exposure and HLA in healthy donors (dated by TCRdb to about 2017). Describing the broader study: An earlier analysis of several hundred of the donors reported 250 to 350 Gb of sequence data and roughly 100 million unique TCR beta sequences from about 179 million T cells. Typing coverage varied by locus: 629-630 donors for A, B, C, DRB1 and DQB1; about 520 for DQA1; more than 600 for DPA1; some 470 for DPB1. Roughly 5 DR-DQ haplotypes were handled as single units for association and clustering because linkage in the cohort was strong. Alongside the repertoire data, information on donor age, sex, ethnicity and CMV serostatus was compiled. The study combined high-throughput TCR immunosequencing, statistical association of individual TCRs with disease status, and machine learning to predict cytomegalovirus infection status. The study was designed to test whether signatures of past pathogen exposure could be identified by cataloging public T cell receptors. Among some 410 genotyped donors of the cohort, an average of around 240,000 unique TCR beta nucleotide sequences was sequenced per donor, of which roughly 17% were non-productive. Roughly 310 gigabases of sequencing data and approximately 85 million unique TCR sequences were included in an early release covering around 600 HLA-typed donors. In addition to the first cohort of 650 to 750 subjects, a separate validation cohort of some 120 different subjects was used. In a later analysis, previously published TCR beta repertoires from 550 to 750 donors were re-analyzed and high-resolution HLA genotyping was added so that TCR occurrence patterns could be studied. In a later genetic analysis, genome-wide SNP genotypes for about 65% of the roughly 700 donors were used, and that subset was treated as a discovery cohort. An earlier analysis of 587 of the donors applied high-throughput TCR beta sequencing to assess whether each TCR beta V gene segment acted as functional or pseudogenic. In the later analysis, no new phenotypic data were used to find candidate immune exposures; instead, reliance was placed on TCR beta sequences and their occurrence across donors. Class I and class II HLA loci were covered by the typing at four-digit resolution. Using immunosequencing, the study profiled T cell repertoires from approximately 700 subjects and related those repertoires to cytomegalovirus serostatus. Of the roughly 400 genotyped donors, more than 75% were placed in the genetic ancestry cluster associated with self-reported Caucasian donors. Every discovery cohort repertoire had been produced on one sequencing platform. Study-level results and caveats: It was suggested by the authors that the approach could potentially be generalized to other disease states and immunological phenotypes. V-gene and J-gene trimming of TCR beta chains was associated with a missense DCLRE1C variant in a later genetic analysis, and the association was replicated in an independent cohort. In vitro tests confirmed that a few of the cytomegalovirus-associated TCR beta chains recognize cytomegalovirus antigens. In a later analysis, 16,951 TCR beta sequences were associated with specific HLA alleles at a false discovery rate of 0.05. Roughly uniform sequencing depth across donors was assumed in presence/absence analyses, although this assumption may not hold. According to a later analysis, most CMV-associated TCR beta chains appeared to be HLA-restricted, and the HLA associations seemed to be driven largely by CMV exposure. Most TCR sequences were observed very rarely across donors, whereas some public TCRs were present in many individuals. Cytomegalovirus status was reported to be diagnosed by the classifier with high specificity and sensitivity in both the original and validation cohorts. In a later analysis, several top co-occurrence clusters were reported to appear linked to parvovirus B19, influenza, CMV and Epstein-Barr virus. In a later analysis, HLA-associated TCR beta chains were found to be more clonally expanded and to have lower generation probabilities than equally common non-associated chains. Because counts were too low, seventeen rarely observed V segments, including chromosome 9 orphons, were left out of the earlier analysis of approximately 500 of the donors. An earlier analysis of approximately 500 of the donors showed that most TCR beta V segments appeared in productive rearrangements either about 87% or about 30% of the time, which broadly matched IMGT annotations. Compared with the 666-donor mean, donors in an Asian-associated ancestry cluster had fewer N-insertions in productive TCRs, according to a later genetic analysis. Assigning TCR associations to individual alleles was difficult when HLA alleles, especially DR and DQ, strongly co-occurred. Immune exposure information for the cohort was limited to CMV serostatus. The sequencing pipeline was judged likely to have produced a cluster of highly shared sequence variants as a technical artifact. Because HLA typing was unavailable for some donors at each locus, only the typed subset was used in association tests. A further reported finding was that TCR beta sequences accurately predicted the HLA-A and HLA-B alleles for most subjects in the first cohort. The study gave a list of 150 to 200 TCR beta chains associated with cytomegalovirus. This cohort had only TCR beta chains sequenced, and the lack of alpha or paired-chain data limited which features could be detected. Linkage disequilibrium might explain the correlated functional status among segregating V segments, but an unknown experimental factor could not be ruled out. In a later analysis, the rate of TCR association differed among HLA loci, with DRB1 alleles having the most associated TCRs and HLA-C alleles having the fewest.

In total, approximately 690 healthy bone marrow donors made up the cohort. Cohort members were all nominally healthy when sampled, although unrecorded immune exposures were likely present. The donor tested CMV seropositive and was one of the 289 seropositive cohort members. A peripheral blood sample was provided by each donor, and peripheral blood mononuclear cells were used for TCR beta sequencing. The Qiagen DNeasy Blood Extraction Kit was used to extract genomic DNA from the blood cell samples. Turning to this clone: The antigen it binds to is not known. No much larger clonotype is one base removed from it; base qualities were not supplied.

Library construction relied on the immunoSEQ multiplex PCR assay. The multiplex PCR relied on a mix of 60 forward primers for TCR Vbeta segments and 13 reverse primers for TCR Jbeta segments. The CDR3 region of rearranged TCR beta genes was amplified from genomic DNA with a multiplex PCR assay. Amplified TCR beta libraries were sequenced as 87-base-pair reads on the Illumina HiSeq System. Under the source paper's analysis protocol: A later analysis counted 65 million to 90 million unique TCR beta chains across the 550 to 700 repertoires, and 10 million to 11 million of these chains were shared by at least two donors. Raw reads were error-corrected and collapsed into unique sequences by a nearest-neighbor algorithm in which closely related sequences were merged to remove PCR and sequencing errors. V, D and J gene segments were assigned by aligning CDR3 sequences to IMGT reference sequences. For a sequence to be retained, a match of at least six nucleotides was required to both a V gene segment and a J gene segment. Rearrangements were classified as productive when the CDR3 lacked stop codons and remained in frame with V and J, and all other rearrangements were classified as non-productive. CDR3 was defined by IMGT convention, running from the second conserved V-encoded cysteine to the conserved J-encoded phenylalanine. Sequences without an unambiguous match to a single V gene segment were excluded from the earlier analysis of over 500 of the donors. In an earlier analysis of about 590 of the donors, a V segment was called functional when productive rearrangements were above 56.7%, and segregating when the standard deviation between donors exceeded 5%. A statistical classification framework was built to diagnose cytomegalovirus status from the catalog of TCR beta chain sequences. In a later analysis, V and J genes were assigned by comparing TCR nucleotide sequences against IMGT/GENE-DB human TR gene sequences. A later analysis assigned CDR3 sequences and most-parsimonious VDJ recombination scenarios with the TCRdist pipeline. A later analysis defined each TCR beta chain by its CDR3 amino acid sequence plus V-gene family, and excluded reads lacking a unique V-gene family. As a way to deal with suspected cross-contamination and a sequencing artifact, a later analysis dropped approximately 570 nucleotide sequences that were highly shared and had low generation probability. For each public chain, a later analysis derived a clonal expansion index from normalized ranks of inferred template counts within each repertoire. In a later analysis, generation probabilities were computed with a VDJ recombination model fitted to out-of-frame rearrangements, and the resulting probabilities were checked against IGoR. A later analysis scored TCR-TCR, TCR-HLA and TCR-CMV co-occurrence with hypergeometric tests, applying a repertoire-size bias correction to TCR pairs. A later analysis estimated false discovery rates by permuting HLA or CMV assignments 20 times. In a later analysis, co-occurring TCRs were grouped with DBSCAN, and TCRdist sequence similarity was added when clustering was performed within HLA-allele-positive subsets. Repertoires with fewer than 30,000 or more than 120,000 public chains were left out of co-occurrence clustering, as were five repertoires with anomalous nucleotide sharing. The clones in this table, taken by TCRdb from immuneACCESS, are in-frame only. Not every clone is retained; where verified, under half of the shortfall comes from an unresolved V gene, and the cause of the rest is unknown. V, J and clone size are those of that table, while D and trimming were read from the DNA. The sample table records some 100,000 clones; approximately 81% of these occur just once. The ten most abundant clones make up over 4% of the sample.

This sequence was found in a female donor in good health and CMV-seropositive. Material: PBMCs.

The DNA sequence follows: TGTGCCAGAGTCAGGGGGCGTGGGGAAGCTTTCTTT. This encodes CARVRGRGEAFF. Rearrangement joined TRBV2 to TRBJ1-1; 8 central bases correspond to TRBD1. The germline V gene encodes CDR1 SNHLY and CDR2 FYNNEI. From cysteine to phenylalanine, the CDR3 is 12 amino acids long. Only the CDR3 region is kept as DNA, spanning 36 bases read in frame from base 1. From V the trimming removes 9 bases and from J it removes 8 bases, while the gene matches leave 8 bases of the junction unaccounted for.